Presented here are 31 T cell receptor beta chains from one specimen sequenced in a study of cytomegalovirus exposure and HLA in healthy donors. PCR was performed using 60 Vbeta and 13 Jbeta primers. The assay was immunoSEQ multiplex PCR, and TCRdb's table has in-frame clones only and misses some. This repertoire shows about 160,000 clones, around 84% found once; its top ten account for roughly 3%. Sequencing was performed on PBMCs. These receptors all stem from a woman in her 40s in good health and CMV-seronegative.

In this sample, this clone turned up once. The chain employs TRBV6-5 and TRBJ1-1; 7 bases are a match to TRBD1. With V trimmed by 11 bases and J by 0 bases, 6 bases remained unmatched. Germline-derived CDR1 and CDR2 are MNHEY and SVGAGI. CDR3 length equals 13 residues. The CDR3 region is CAVQTGMNTEAFF. CDR3 nucleotides: TGTGCCGTCCAGACAGGGATGAACACTGAAGCTTTCTTT.

The V and J genes are TRBV2 and TRBJ2-1, with 9 bases that match TRBD1. The CDR3 totals 13 residues. After removal of 3 bases from V and 15 bases from J, the junction contained 9 bases not matched to a gene. Germline assignment: CDR1 SNHLY and CDR2 FYNNEI. The CDR3, as DNA: TGTGCCAGCAGTGATAGGGGGGGACAGGGCCTGTTCTTC. Translation gives CASSDRGGQGLFF. The whole variable domain, filled in from reference TRBV2 and TRBJ2-1, reads EPEVTQTPSHQVTQMGQEVILRCVPISNHLYFYWYRQILGQKVEFLVSFYNNEISEKSEIFDDQFSVERPDGSNFTLKIRSTKLEDSAMYFCASSDRGGQGLFFGPGTRLTVL.

This rearrangement joins TRBV11-2 to TRBJ1-1; TRBD1 is a possible D gene (5 bases). CDR1 is SGHAT, CDR2 FQNNGV, per germline. V lost 1 base and J lost 7, with 10 bases in between. The CDR3 extends over 13 amino acids. The CDR3 sequence: CASSLGGRNEAFF. The CDR3 DNA sequence: TGTGCCAGCAGCTTAGGGGGCCGAAATGAAGCTTTCTTT.

The J gene is TRBJ2-2, the V gene TRBV5-1, with 9 bases that match TRBD1. With 0 bases clipped from V and 1 base from J, the junction kept 1 base outside the gene matches. Germline CDR1 is SGHRS and CDR2 is YFSETQ. CDR3 length: 16 residues. CDR3: CASSLVGQGNTGELFF. The CDR3 DNA follows: TGCGCCAGCAGCTTGGTGGGACAGGGGAACACCGGGGAGCTGTTTTTT.

The genes are TRBV18 and TRBJ1-1; D possibly corresponds to TRBD1 (6 bases). The CDR3 consists of 16 residues. The V end lost 6 bases, the J end lost 1 base, and 18 bases lay between the germline ends. In germline, CDR1 is KGHSH, CDR2 LQKENI. The CDR3 loop is CASSPSFGGGNTEAFF. CDR3 in DNA: TGTGCCAGCTCCCCCTCCTTTGGGGGCGGGAACACTGAAGCTTTCTTT. Using reference TRBV18 and TRBJ1-1 for the parts outside the CDR3, the full variable domain is NAGVMQNPRHLVRRRGQEARLRCSPMKGHSHVYWYRQLPEEGLKFMVYLQKENIIDESGMPKERFSAEFPKEGPSILRIQQVVRGDSAAYFCASSPSFGGGNTEAFFGQGTRLTVV.

CDR3 in DNA: TGTGCCAGTAGCGGTGGGGACAGCCTCTACGAGCAGTACTTC. It specifies CASSGGDSLYEQYF. The rearrangement links TRBV19 to TRBJ2-7; TRBD1 aligns across 7 bases. Unmatched junction bases numbered 8, after V lost 6 bases and J lost 3 bases. Per germline, CDR1 LNHDA and CDR2 SQIVND (reference sequence). The CDR3 is 14 residues long.

The chain has TRBV7-8 and TRBJ1-2; D is possibly TRBD1 (6 bases). CDR1 SGHVS and CDR2 FQNEAQ come from the germline V gene. V lost 0 bases to trimming and J lost 0 bases, with 11 bases between them. CDR3 length: 16 amino acids. The CDR3 here is CASSLARWGPNYGYTF. The CDR3 DNA is TGTGCCAGCAGCTTAGCGCGGTGGGGGCCTAACTATGGCTACACCTTC.

In this sample, this clone turned up a few times. CDR3 protein: CASSLAQPRSYEQYF. In DNA form, the CDR3 reads TGCGCCAGCAGCTTGGCACAGCCCCGAAGCTACGAGCAGTACTTC. The chain is built from TRBV5-1 and TRBJ2-7; D gene uncertain. Between the trimmed V and J ends, which lost 0 bases and 3 bases, there was a span of 13 bases. The germline V gene has CDR1 SGHRS and CDR2 YFSETQ. The CDR3 runs to 15 residues.

This clone was seen just once. This sequence joins TRBV6-1 and TRBJ2-3; D is undetermined. Trimming stripped 1 base from V and 2 bases from J, with 4 bases between. Germline V CDR1 and CDR2: MNHNS, SASEGT. The CDR3 sequence is 13 residues long. The CDR3 sequence is CASSEVLTDTQYF. The CDR3 DNA is TGTGCCAGCAGTGAAGTTCTCACAGATACGCAGTATTTT.

This clone turned up a few times. This chain uses TRBV5-6 with TRBJ2-1; 11 bases agree with TRBD2. The germline V gene has CDR1 SGHDT and CDR2 YYEEEE. V trimming: 3 bases; J trimming: 4 bases; junction bases outside the gene matches: 6. The CDR3 is 16 amino acids. The CDR3 is CASSSIAGGQYNEQFF. Here the CDR3 DNA reads TGTGCCAGCAGCTCGATAGCGGGGGGGCAGTACAATGAGCAGTTCTTC.

The chain couples TRBV7-8 to TRBJ2-1; D perhaps matches TRBD2 (5 bases). Trimming took off 3 bases at V and 0 bases at J, with 18 bases between the two ends. Germline V gene data show CDR1 as SGHVS and CDR2 as FQNEAQ. The CDR3 runs to 18 residues. As DNA, the CDR3 is TGTGCCAGCAGCTTTAAACTAGTGACCTCAATCTCCTACAATGAGCAGTTCTTC. This gives the protein CASSFKLVTSISYNEQFF.

The chain carries TRBV2 and TRBJ2-3; 7 positions match TRBD1. CDR1 and CDR2 (germline): SNHLY, FYNNEI. This CDR3 is built from 14 residues. The ends lost 4 bases at V and 1 base at J; junction bases unmatched: 2. CDR3 in amino acids: CASSGQGGTDTQYF. CDR3 in DNA: TGTGCCAGCAGTGGACAGGGTGGCACAGATACGCAGTATTTT.

The genes are TRBV5-1 and TRBJ2-3; 8 bases are shared with TRBD2. V gave up 0 bases and J gave up 1 base; unmatched junction bases: 4. The CDR3 consists of 16 residues. Germline V gene lookup returns CDR1 SGHRS and CDR2 YFSETQ. The CDR3 DNA follows: TGCGCCAGCAGCTTGGACCTCGGGGGGGGCACAGATACGCAGTATTTT. It yields the protein CASSLDLGGGTDTQYF.

The V and J genes are TRBV7-8 and TRBJ2-7; D perhaps matches TRBD2 (6 bases). This CDR3 spans 13 amino acids. CDR1 and CDR2 from the germline V gene are SGHVS and FQNEAQ. Deletions cut 3 bases from V and 4 bases from J, with 10 bases between. Here the CDR3 reads CASSLRDLYEQYF. For the CDR3, the DNA is TGTGCCAGCAGCTTGCGGGACTTATACGAGCAGTACTTC.

J is TRBJ1-2 and V is TRBV6-5; 8 positions match TRBD1. The CDR3 totals 15 residues. The trim removed 5 bases at V and 10 bases at J, leaving 15 bases unmatched. Germline V gene lookup returns CDR1 MNHEY and CDR2 SVGAGI. This chain's CDR3 is CASSAPLIQGEDYTF. The CDR3 DNA sequence: TGTGCCAGCAGTGCACCCTTAATACAGGGGGAGGACTACACCTTC.

The chain employs TRBV19 and TRBJ1-1, with D unresolved. The CDR3 spans 15 residues. Looked up from germline, CDR1 is LNHDA and CDR2 is SQIVND (reference sequence). The ends were cut back, 7 bases at V and 2 bases at J, with 17 bases in the middle. CDR3 in amino acids: CASNIGLRSNTEAFF. In DNA, the CDR3 is TGTGCCAGTAACATCGGGTTGAGGAGCAACACTGAAGCTTTCTTT.

This chain joins TRBV27 and TRBJ2-7; 7 bases are shared with TRBD1. V dropped 6 bases and J dropped 4; count of bases not matched to a gene: 9. The CDR3 is 14 residues long. Germline CDR1 reads MNHEY; CDR2 reads SMNVEV (reference sequence). Written as DNA, the CDR3 is TGTGCCAGCAGACTAGACAGGGAAGGGTACGAGCAGTACTTC. This gives the protein CASRLDREGYEQYF.

The chain joins TRBV27 to TRBJ1-1, with 7 bases that match TRBD1. The germline V gene has CDR1 MNHEY and CDR2 SMNVEV (reference sequence). This CDR3 is 14 amino acids long. Losses at the gene ends were 5 bases for V and 4 bases for J; bases not matched to a gene: 7. CDR3 sequence (DNA): TGTGCCAGCAGTAAAACAGGGGCGAGCACTGAAGCTTTCTTT. Its protein product is CASSKTGASTEAFF.

J is TRBJ1-1 and V is TRBV11-2; D uncertain. Trimming stripped 0 bases from V and 1 base from J, with 3 bases between. The CDR3 loop spans 13 amino acids. CDR1 SGHAT and CDR2 FQNNGV come from the germline V gene. Here the CDR3 DNA reads TGTGCCAGCAGCTTAGACGGGAACACTGAAGCTTTCTTT. It codes for CASSLDGNTEAFF.

The chain uses TRBV5-1 and TRBJ2-5, with 8 bases that match TRBD2. This CDR3 contains 14 residues. V gave up 6 bases and J gave up 4 bases; unmatched junction bases: 8. Germline loops: CDR1 SGHRS, CDR2 YFSETQ. For the CDR3, the DNA is TGCGCCAGCACCGGGGGGGGGATCCGAGAGACCCAGTACTTC. Translated, it gives CASTGGGIRETQYF.

This clone came up a few times. V is TRBV11-3 and J is TRBJ2-5, with 8 bases matching TRBD2. V shed 5 bases, J shed 2 bases, and the junction held 4 bases outside the gene matches. This CDR3 comprises 14 residues. The germline V gene has CDR1 SGHNT and CDR2 YENEEA. CDR3 nucleotide sequence: TGTGCCAGCAGCGCCCGGGAGGGGCAAGAGACCCAGTACTTC. Translation gives CASSAREGQETQYF.

This clone occurred a few times. The CDR3 DNA is TGTGCCAGCAGCGTAGCTTCGGTGTCTATGAACACTGAAGCTTTCTTT. It encodes CASSVASVSMNTEAFF. This chain uses TRBV9 with TRBJ1-1; no reliable D call. Per the germline V gene, CDR1 is SGDLS and CDR2 is YYNGEE. V was pared by 0 bases and J by 0 bases, with 12 bases between. The CDR3 runs to 16 residues.

The V and J genes are TRBV6-4 and TRBJ2-7; 8 nucleotides align to TRBD1. The germline CDR1 and CDR2 sequences are MRHNA and SNTAGT. This CDR3 comprises 17 residues. Trimming removed 1 base from V and 0 bases from J; junction bases left unmatched: 8. CDR3 sequence: CASSDLCVGQASYEQYF. CDR3 in DNA: TGTGCCAGCAGTGACTTGTGTGTGGGACAGGCCTCCTACGAGCAGTACTTC.

J is TRBJ2-3 and V is TRBV7-2, with TRBD2 matching 12 bases. This CDR3 comprises 16 residues. Per the germline V gene, CDR1 is SGHTA and CDR2 is FQGNSA. J lost 5 bases, V lost 8 bases, and 11 bases had no gene match. The CDR3 is CASGSASGGAVDTQYF. The CDR3 DNA follows: TGTGCCAGCGGGTCGGCTAGCGGGGGGGCTGTAGATACGCAGTATTTT.

V usage is TRBV28 and J usage is TRBJ1-2; D is uncertain. V was shortened by 6 bases and J by 3 bases, with 17 bases between the two germline ends. The CDR3 contains 15 residues. Germline V CDR1 and CDR2: MDHEN, SYDVKM. The CDR3, as DNA: TGTGCCAGCAGCCAGCGGGGAACCCATGACTATGGCTACACCTTC. Translation: CASSQRGTHDYGYTF.

The DNA for the CDR3 is TGTGCCAGCAGTGTTGACAGGGGGGATACGCAGTATTTT. Amino acids: CASSVDRGDTQYF. The chain joins TRBV5-5 to TRBJ2-3; TRBD1 agrees at 9 bases. CDR3 length: 13 amino acids. Germline V gives CDR1 SGHKS, CDR2 YYEKEE (reference sequence). The V gene end was trimmed by 5 bases and the J gene end by 6 bases; junction bases not matched to a gene: 4. The full variable domain, completed using reference TRBV5-5 and TRBJ2-3, is DAGVTQSPTHLIKTRGQQVTLRCSPISGHKSVSWYQQVLGQGPQFIFQYYEKEERGRGNFPDRFSARQFPNYSSELNVNALLLGDSALYLCASSVDRGDTQYFGPGTRLTVL.

This rearrangement joins TRBV2 to TRBJ1-6; D ambiguous. Germline CDR1 and CDR2: SNHLY and FYNNEI. This CDR3 spans 13 amino acids. Between the trimmed V and J ends, which lost 3 bases and 7 bases, there was a span of 7 bases. CDR3 in DNA: TGTGCCAGCAGTGAGCGGGAGAATTCACCCCTCCACTTT. This gives the protein CASSERENSPLHF.

DNA of the CDR3: TGTGCCAGCAGCGTAGGACCCGGGGGACAGGGGGCCTACAATGAGCAGTTCTTC. This gives the protein CASSVGPGGQGAYNEQFF. The rearrangement links TRBV9 to TRBJ2-1; 11 nucleotides match TRBD1. This CDR3 is built from 18 residues. V trimming: 0 bases; J trimming: 2 bases; junction bases outside the gene matches: 7. Germline V CDR1 and CDR2: SGDLS, YYNGEE.

The rearrangement links TRBV10-3 to TRBJ2-7, with D possibly being TRBD1 (5 bases). CDR1 is ENHRY, CDR2 SYGVKD, per germline. Trimming left V 3 bases short and J 0 bases short, with 12 bases between. This CDR3 spans 15 amino acids. CDR3 sequence: CAISDRDSGSYEQYF. Written as DNA, the CDR3 is TGTGCCATCAGTGACAGGGATTCGGGCTCCTACGAGCAGTACTTC.

The gene calls are TRBV9 and TRBJ2-1; the match to TRBD2 covers 12 bases. In germline, CDR1 is SGDLS, CDR2 YYNGEE. CDR3 length: 16 amino acids. Unmatched junction bases numbered 11, after V lost 3 bases and J lost 10 bases. For the CDR3, the DNA is TGTGCCAGCAGCGCTCTAGCGGGGGGGCGTGTAGGGGAGCAGTTCTTC. It translates to CASSALAGGRVGEQFF. Full variable domain (outside the CDR3, taken from reference TRBV9 and TRBJ2-1): DSGVTQTPKHLITATGQRVTLRCSPRSGDLSVYWYQQSLDQGLQFLIQYYNGEERAKGNILERFSAQQFPDLHSELNLSSLELGDSALYFCASSALAGGRVGEQFFGPGTRLTVL.

The V and J genes are TRBV5-1 and TRBJ2-7; possible D gene TRBD1, 6 bases. The CDR3 extends over 16 amino acids. Trimming stripped 0 bases from V and 5 bases from J, with 18 bases between. Germline V CDR1 and CDR2: SGHRS, YFSETQ. For the CDR3, the DNA is TGCGCCAGCAGCTTGGCCCGAGGGGGAGTGGGCAACGAGCAGTACTTC. Translation gives CASSLARGGVGNEQYF.